Below, 32 T cell receptor beta chains from the same sample are listed, as sequenced in a study of T cell responses to AZD1222 COVID-19 vaccine. Sequencing used immunoSEQ multiplex PCR; TCRdb keeps in-frame clones, though not all of them. The repertoire includes over 100,000 clones, about 87% of them detected once, and 12% sits in the top ten. The sample was peripheral blood, taken on day 0 of AZD1222 vaccination. The receptors derive from an adult in good health.

This chain's CDR3 is CASSRESSYEQYF. CDR3 DNA sequence: TGTGCCAGCAGTCGGGAAAGCTCCTACGAGCAGTACTTC. This chain uses TRBV27 with TRBJ2-7; a weak D match, TRBD2 (5 bases). The CDR3 extends over 13 amino acids. Germline assignment: CDR1 MNHEY and CDR2 SMNVEV (reference sequence). V was clipped by 5 bases and J by 0 bases, with 8 bases between them.

This clone was detected only once. The chain combines TRBV18 with TRBJ2-7; TRBD1 matches 12 bases. Germline V gives CDR1 KGHSH, CDR2 LQKENI. V lost 3 bases, J lost 4 bases, and 7 bases stayed unmatched. This CDR3 is 16 amino acids long. As DNA, the CDR3 is TGTGCCAGCTCACCCGGGACAGGGGGCGCCGAATACGAGCAGTACTTC. Encoded protein: CASSPGTGGAEYEQYF.

The J gene is TRBJ2-3, the V gene TRBV5-1, with 7 bases lining up with TRBD1. Per the germline V gene, CDR1 is SGHRS and CDR2 is YFSETQ. The V segment lost 5 bases and the J segment 1 base; nucleotides outside the gene matches: 1. This CDR3 spans 13 amino acids. The CDR3 nucleotides read TGCGCCAGCAGAGGACAGGGCACAGATACGCAGTATTTT. Translating gives CASRGQGTDTQYF.

This chain connects TRBV7-9 to TRBJ2-5, with D possibly TRBD2 on 5 matching bases. The CDR3 contains 13 residues. CDR1 is SEHNR and CDR2 is FQNEAQ in the germline V gene (reference sequence). Trimming pared 1 base from V and 7 bases from J, leaving 10 bases between. CDR3 bases: TGTGCCAGCAGCTTAGGCTACCGGGGGACCCAGTACTTC. It specifies CASSLGYRGTQYF.

The genes are TRBV6-5 and TRBJ1-3; 9 positions match TRBD1. The CDR3 runs 14 residues. Germline loops: CDR1 MNHEY, CDR2 SVGAGI. V lost 11 bases, J lost 2 bases, and 7 bases stayed unmatched. The CDR3 region is CAVGGDRAGNTIYF. CDR3 nucleotide sequence: TGTGCCGTAGGTGGGGACAGGGCTGGAAACACCATATATTTT.

The J gene is TRBJ2-4, the V gene TRBV28, with D uncertain. Trimming removed 3 bases from V and 13 bases from J, with 19 bases in between. Germline lookup yields CDR1 MDHEN and CDR2 SYDVKM. The CDR3 runs to 14 residues. Written as DNA, the CDR3 is TGTGCCAGCAGTTTCCAGGCCTCCGGCACACCCCAGTACTTC. Protein: CASSFQASGTPQYF.

This chain connects TRBV7-2 to TRBJ1-1; 12 bases map to TRBD1. The CDR3 has 15 residues. V was clipped by 1 base and J by 7 bases; unmatched bases: 4. Looked up from germline, CDR1 is SGHTA and CDR2 is FQGNSA. The CDR3 DNA is TGTGCCAGCAGCTTAGGGGGACAGGGGGCTTATGAAGCTTTCTTT. Its protein product is CASSLGGQGAYEAFF.

This clone appeared a few times. The V gene is TRBV19, the J gene TRBJ1-5; TRBD1 agrees at 7 bases. V trimming: 2 bases; J trimming: 4 bases; junction bases outside the gene matches: 2. Germline V lookup: CDR1 LNHDA, CDR2 SQIVND (reference sequence). The CDR3 totals 14 residues. CDR3 coding DNA: TGTGCCAGTAGTATATTGACAGGGAATCAGCCCCAGCATTTT. Protein: CASSILTGNQPQHF.

The chain combines TRBV3-1 (or the pseudogene TRBV3-2) with TRBJ2-5, with D unresolved. V gave up 5 bases and J gave up 4 bases, with 5 bases separating them. CDR3 length equals 11 residues. The V gene's germline CDR1 is LGHDT and CDR2 YNNKEL (reference sequence). Written as DNA, the CDR3 is TGTGCCAGCAGCAAGGTAGAGACCCAGTACTTC. Translating gives CASSKVETQYF.

The chain joins TRBV7-2 to TRBJ2-7; 8 nucleotides align to TRBD1. V lost 3 bases to trimming and J lost 2 bases; unmatched junction nucleotides: 6. Germline values: CDR1 SGHTA, CDR2 FQGNSA. The length of the CDR3 is 15 residues. The CDR3 loop is CASSFSRDRTYEQYF. DNA for the CDR3: TGTGCCAGCAGCTTCTCCCGGGACAGGACCTACGAGCAGTACTTC.

In DNA form, the CDR3 reads TGTGCCAGCAGCCCCCACCCTAGCACAGATACGCAGTATTTT. Amino acids: CASSPHPSTDTQYF. The gene calls are TRBV11-2 and TRBJ2-3; D remains ambiguous. Germline CDR1 is SGHAT and CDR2 is FQNNGV. Between the trimmed V and J ends, which lost 5 bases and 0 bases, there was a span of 9 bases. This CDR3 comprises 14 residues.

V is TRBV7-2 and J is TRBJ2-1; 13 nucleotides match TRBD2. Germline assignment: CDR1 SGHTA and CDR2 FQGNSA. V shed 7 bases, J shed 9 bases, and the junction held 12 bases outside the gene matches. The CDR3 length is 16 residues. DNA for the CDR3: TGTGCCAGCAAGCTTAGTGGACTAGCGGGAGTCGGTGAGCAGTTCTTC. Amino acids: CASKLSGLAGVGEQFF.

The chain carries TRBV28 and TRBJ1-4; D may be TRBD1 (6 bases). Trimming removed 4 bases at V and 3 bases at J, with 12 bases between. This CDR3 spans 15 amino acids. Germline values: CDR1 MDHEN, CDR2 SYDVKM. The chain's CDR3 is CASSYRTVSNEKLFF. CDR3 sequence (DNA): TGTGCCAGCAGTTACCGGACAGTTTCTAATGAAAAACTGTTTTTT.

The chain recombines TRBV6-5 with TRBJ2-7; 10 bases line up with TRBD2. The CDR3 sequence is 15 residues long. The trim removed 0 bases at V and 3 bases at J, leaving 2 bases unmatched. The germline gives CDR1 MNHEY, CDR2 SVGAGI. CDR3 sequence reads: CASSYSSSGSYEQYF. CDR3 DNA: TGTGCCAGCAGTTACTCATCTAGCGGGAGCTACGAGCAGTACTTC.

V and J are TRBV11-1 and TRBJ2-3; TRBD2 matches at 8 bases. Trimming cost V 3 bases and J 4 bases; bases outside gene matches: 9. From germline, CDR1 is SGHAT and CDR2 FQDESV (reference sequence). The CDR3 loop spans 16 amino acids. The CDR3 is CASSFGREGRADTQYF. The CDR3 nucleotides read TGTGCCAGCAGCTTTGGTCGGGAGGGCCGAGCAGATACGCAGTATTTT.

The chain carries TRBV5-1 and TRBJ2-6; 13 bases line up with TRBD2. The CDR3 has 19 residues. Trimming at V came to 4 bases and at J to 2 bases, leaving 9 bases not matched to a gene. Germline V lookup: CDR1 SGHRS, CDR2 YFSETQ. CDR3 nucleotides: TGCGCCAGCAGCGTCCCTGACGGACTAGCGGGAGCTGGGGCCAACGTCCTGACTTTC. Translation: CASSVPDGLAGAGANVLTF.

The CDR3 spells CASRDAGGRSYNEQFF. CDR3 DNA sequence: TGTGCCAGTAGGGACGCGGGAGGGCGAAGTTACAATGAGCAGTTCTTC. This chain links TRBV19 with TRBJ2-1, with TRBD2 matching 9 bases. This CDR3 is 16 amino acids long. Trimming removed 6 bases from V and 4 bases from J; junction bases left unmatched: 10. CDR1 is LNHDA, CDR2 SQIVND, per germline (reference sequence).

The rearrangement links TRBV7-2 to TRBJ2-3; 16 nucleotides match TRBD2. Germline trimming cut 2 bases from V and 7 bases from J; bases unmatched to any gene: 12. This CDR3 is built from 19 residues. Germline lookup yields CDR1 SGHTA and CDR2 FQGNSA. CDR3 nucleotides: TGTGCCAGCAGCTTAAGTTTACCGGGGACTAGCGGGAGGGGAAATACGCAGTATTTT. The encoded protein is CASSLSLPGTSGRGNTQYF.

The rearrangement links TRBV4-3 to TRBJ1-4; D unresolved. This CDR3 region has 17 residues. Germline-derived CDR1 and CDR2 are LGHNA and YSLEER. Trimming left V 4 bases short and J 8 bases short, with 23 bases between. CDR3 sequence: CASSPDDPGLTREKLFF. CDR3 DNA: TGCGCCAGCAGCCCCGATGACCCGGGTCTAACTCGAGAAAAACTGTTTTTT.

This chain uses TRBV7-9 with TRBJ2-5; 12 bases line up with TRBD2. The CDR3 sequence is 17 residues long. The junction had 13 bases not matched to a gene; V was cut back by 6 bases and J by 5 bases. Looked up from germline, CDR1 is SEHNR and CDR2 is FQNEAQ (reference sequence). CDR3 in DNA: TGTGCCAGCAGACCCACGTCCGGGACTAGCGGGTTTGAGACCCAGTACTTC. Encoded protein: CASRPTSGTSGFETQYF.

The chain joins TRBV5-4 to TRBJ1-1; D is possibly TRBD1 (6 bases). Trimming stripped 1 base from V and 4 bases from J, with 17 bases between. The CDR3 sequence is 16 residues long. From germline, CDR1 is SGHNT and CDR2 YYREEE (reference sequence). For the CDR3, the DNA is TGTGCCAGCAGCTTGAGGGGGGCCCGAGGGGGCACTGAAGCTTTCTTT. Protein product: CASSLRGARGGTEAFF.

The chain has TRBV28 and TRBJ2-2; D possibly corresponds to TRBD2 (5 bases). Per germline, CDR1 MDHEN and CDR2 SYDVKM. V lost 5 bases and J 1 base, leaving 11 bases between the germline ends. The length of the CDR3 is 15 residues. The DNA for the CDR3 is TGTGCCAGCAGTACTACTAGTCAGAACACCGGGGAGCTGTTTTTT. This translates into CASSTTSQNTGELFF.

The chain recombines TRBV28 with TRBJ1-1; no firm D call. Germline V lookup: CDR1 MDHEN, CDR2 SYDVKM. Trimming stripped 7 bases from V and 0 bases from J, with 9 bases between. CDR3 size: 13 residues. CDR3 bases: TGTGCCAGCACAACAGCAGTGAACACTGAAGCTTTCTTT. It encodes CASTTAVNTEAFF.

J is TRBJ2-2 and V is TRBV7-2; D call uncertain. The CDR3 has 15 residues. V was trimmed by 1 base and J by 6 bases, leaving 12 bases between them. From germline, CDR1 is SGHTA and CDR2 FQGNSA. CDR3 DNA: TGTGCCAGCAGCTTAGTTCCCGTTAGGTCCGGGGAGCTGTTTTTT. Translating it yields CASSLVPVRSGELFF.

The chain combines TRBV2 with TRBJ1-5, with 7 bases that match TRBD1. Germline assignment: CDR1 SNHLY and CDR2 FYNNEI. Losses at the gene ends were 6 bases for V and 7 bases for J; bases not matched to a gene: 9. The CDR3 totals 14 residues. The CDR3 is CASSSTGEGQPQHF. Written as DNA, the CDR3 is TGTGCCAGCAGCAGTACAGGGGAAGGGCAGCCCCAGCATTTT. Looking up the rest from reference TRBV2 and TRBJ1-5 gives the full variable domain: EPEVTQTPSHQVTQMGQEVILRCVPISNHLYFYWYRQILGQKVEFLVSFYNNEISEKSEIFDDQFSVERPDGSNFTLKIRSTKLEDSAMYFCASSSTGEGQPQHFGDGTRLSIL.

The rearrangement links TRBV28 to TRBJ1-1; D is perhaps TRBD1 (6 bases). The germline gives CDR1 MDHEN, CDR2 SYDVKM. V lost 5 bases to trimming and J lost 4 bases, with 11 bases between them. The CDR3 covers 13 residues. The CDR3 coding sequence is TGTGCCAGCAGTCCTCGGACAGTCACTGAAGCTTTCTTT. Translating gives CASSPRTVTEAFF.

The rearrangement links TRBV29-1 to TRBJ1-4, with unresolved D. The CDR3 is made up of 13 amino acids. In germline, CDR1 is SQVTM, CDR2 ANQGSEA. V shed 7 bases and J shed 5 bases, with 14 bases lying between them. This chain's CDR3 is CSAPDGMNEKLFF. CDR3 DNA: TGCAGCGCCCCGGACGGCATGAATGAAAAACTGTTTTTT.

The CDR3 DNA is TGTGCCAGCAGTTTTGATTTGGGGACAGGGAGGACCACCTTAGCCAAAAACATTCAGTACTTC. The encoded protein is CASSFDLGTGRTTLAKNIQYF. The genes are TRBV28 and TRBJ2-4, with 9 nucleotides matching TRBD1. Germline CDR1 reads MDHEN; CDR2 reads SYDVKM. The CDR3 sequence is 21 residues long. The V segment lost 3 bases and the J segment 0 bases; nucleotides outside the gene matches: 18.

The chain combines TRBV6-2 or TRBV6-3 with TRBJ2-2; possible D gene TRBD2, 5 bases. Trimming shortened V by 6 bases and J by 5 bases, and 10 bases separated the two germline ends. This CDR3 contains 13 residues. Germline loops: CDR1 MNHEY, CDR2 SVGEGT. The CDR3 DNA follows: TGTGCCAGCAGCTTTTCGGGGACCGGGGAGCTGTTTTTT. It is translated as CASSFSGTGELFF.

The J gene is TRBJ2-4, the V gene TRBV3-1 (or the pseudogene TRBV3-2), with 16 bases matching TRBD2. CDR1 is LGHDT, CDR2 YNNKEL, per germline (reference sequence). The CDR3 contains 20 residues. After removal of 0 bases from V and 0 bases from J, the junction contained 5 bases not matched to a gene. CDR3 sequence reads: CASSQDGTSGRGVAKNIQYF. In DNA, the CDR3 is TGTGCCAGCAGCCAAGACGGGACTAGCGGGAGGGGGGTAGCCAAAAACATTCAGTACTTC.

The chain has TRBV21-1 and TRBJ2-5; TRBD1 is the table's D call and was not checked against the DNA. TRBV21-1 is described as a pseudogene. This CDR3 has 15 amino acids. CDR3 amino acids: CASSSGTGGAETQYF. CDR3 DNA: TGTGCCAGCAGTTCCGGGACAGGGGGCGCGGAGACCCAGTACTTC.

This CDR3 reads CASSRAGGYEQYF. The CDR3 DNA sequence: TGTGCCAGCAGCCGAGCAGGAGGTTACGAGCAGTACTTC. This rearrangement joins TRBV3-1 (or the pseudogene TRBV3-2) to TRBJ2-7; a possible D gene is TRBD2 (5 bases). Germline lookup yields CDR1 LGHDT and CDR2 YNNKEL (reference sequence). The CDR3 is 13 amino acids. V shed 4 bases and J shed 4 bases, with 11 bases lying between them.